This T cell receptor beta chain was captured in a study of blood T cells in healthy people across ages (dated by TCRdb to between 2014 and 2016). About the investigation overall: In model experiments, roughly one uniquely barcoded TCR beta cDNA molecule per two T cells was captured by template switching. The study measured age-related changes in TCR beta repertoire diversity using deep sequencing normalized with unique cDNA molecular identifiers. Four age groups were formed from the donors: young (average roughly 15 years), middle-aged (roughly 38), aged (over 55) and long-lived (about 75). To avoid experimental bias, donors of different ages were distributed randomly across sequencing lanes. For two donors (one aged 18 to 30 and one aged 80 or older), the study analyzed two additional independent replicas of 1 million unique cDNA reads from the same blood draw.

In its sample, this clonotype was seen many times. What antigen it recognizes has not been identified. Per-nucleotide qualities are absent, and no much larger clonotype sits a single base away. The library was prepared using 5' RACE. The instrument given in TCRdb is Illumina HiSeq 2500. A second PCR of roughly 6 to 12 cycles was run with a J-beta primer mix and a sample-barcoded 5' primer. Each TCR beta cDNA molecule received a unique molecular identifier from a template-switch 5' adaptor carrying 12 random nucleotides. Each sample yielded at least 2.5 million CDR3-containing paired-end reads. The Mint cDNA synthesis kit, primed by a TRBC-specific oligonucleotide, was used to synthesize first-strand cDNA from all RNA. Following uracil-DNA glycosylase treatment, a first 18-cycle PCR with universal primers M1SS and BC2_uni_R was performed on all cDNA. Regarding the original processing steps: For normalization, 1 million high-quality reads were randomly selected from each sample, with every read carrying a distinct molecular identifier. Reads with shared molecular identifiers were discarded instead of being binned into consensus sequences. MiTCR, set to a Q25 quality threshold and the strictest error-elimination algorithm, was used for CDR3 identification, clonotype clustering and error correction. A nonparametric unseen species model with Euler transformation was used to estimate lower-bound total TCR beta diversity. Through fastp at Q25 and MiXCR, TCRdb rebuilt clones from the public reads, retaining in-frame beta chains. CDR3 protein duplicates are merged, each entry listing the most common genes and DNA. For this entry, the V and J calls and clone size follow TCRdb and not the study's own pipeline. This sample has about 1.6 million distinct CDR3 sequences in its table, and roughly a third of those were observed once. The leading ten clones occupy around 10% of the sample.

From the cysteine up to the phenylalanine, the CDR3 has a length of 17 residues. Just CDR3 DNA is preserved here, 51 bases in frame from base 1. Trimmed from V: 0 bases; trimmed from J: 2 bases; junction bases lacking a gene match: 11. From the germline V gene (reference sequence), CDR1 is DFQATT and CDR2 is SNEGSKA. Systemically healthy Caucasian individuals from Russia, 39 in total and aged about 6 to 100 years, were included as donors. Each donor gave about 9.7 milliliters of peripheral blood, drawn into EDTA-treated Vacutainer tubes. Ficoll-Paque density-gradient centrifugation was used to isolate PBMCs, with at least 7 million per sample. Total RNA, at least 6 micrograms per sample, was extracted from PBMCs with Trizol reagent. For every donor, flow cytometry on a PBMC aliquot measured the percentage of naive CD45RAhigh/CD27high T cells. General findings and caveats noted by the study authors: The percentage of naive T cells measured by flow cytometry correlated strongly with observed TCR beta diversity. As age increased, observed TCR beta diversity per million T cells dropped in a roughly linear way, and a significant reduction was already evident by age 40. Bulk unsorted PBMC profiling prevented conclusive comparison of naive and antigen-experienced compartments. Because the CMV infection status of the donors was unknown, age-related changes in expanded clonotypes may potentially have been confounded. Estimates of total diversity from one million sequenced T cells were regarded as lower bounds and underestimates. Compared with the aged group, the long-lived group had more naive CD4+ T cells, fewer expanded clones and increased TCR diversity, a pattern suggesting age selection.

The chain links TRBV20-1 with TRBJ2-3, and 7 junctional nucleotides match TRBD2. The sequenced sample was blood. The clonotype was recovered from a woman aged 25 to 39 in good health. The CDR3 amino acid sequence is: CSARDWSAGDPTDTQYF. The DNA reads as follows: TGCAGTGCTAGAGATTGGTCGGCGGGGGATCCCACAGATACGCAGTATTTT.